These 18 T cell receptor beta chains share one sample of origin, sequenced in a study of T cell repertoires in cytomegalovirus infection. Their recognized antigens are unknown. MiXCR, run by TCRdb on the reads, gives a single entry per CDR3 protein. In the table there are approximately 730,000 distinct CDR3 sequences, about 30% of which are singletons. Sample: cultured PBMCs, taken from culture after CMV antigen stimulation. These receptors all stem from a human donor in good health (CMV status not recorded). Some clones in this sample may be carry-over from other donors' samples.

The V call is TRBV12-3 or TRBV12-4, the J call TRBJ1-5, with 7 bases that match TRBD1. The V gene end was trimmed by 6 bases and the J gene end by 2 bases; junction bases not matched to a gene: 4. The CDR3 sequence is 14 residues long. The CDR3 here is CASSIGQGNQPQHF. CDR3 sequence (DNA): TGTGCCAGCAGCATCGGACAGGGCAATCAGCCCCAGCATTTT.

This clonotype was observed a few times. The rearrangement links TRBV7-8 to TRBJ2-1, with 7 bases that match TRBD2. V gave up 4 bases and J gave up 5 bases; unmatched junction bases: 11. This CDR3 has 16 amino acids. The germline V gene encodes CDR1 SGHVS and CDR2 FQNEAQ. CDR3 DNA sequence: TGTGCCAGCAGCTCCCGGCGTGGAGCGGGGAACAATGAGCAGTTCTTC. Protein sequence: CASSSRRGAGNNEQFF.

This clonotype was observed a handful of times. This chain links TRBV7-9 with TRBJ2-7, with D tentatively TRBD1 (7 bases). The germline CDR1 and CDR2 sequences are SEHNR and FQNEAQ (reference sequence). The CDR3 extends over 13 amino acids. V was cut by 7 bases and J by 5 bases, with 15 bases left in between. The CDR3 loop is CASTTGEVNEQYF. For the CDR3, the DNA is TGTGCCAGCACCACAGGGGAGGTCAACGAGCAGTACTTC.

The chain couples TRBV20-1 to TRBJ1-5, with TRBD1 as a possible D gene (6 bases). Germline V gene lookup returns CDR1 DFQATT and CDR2 SNEGSKA (reference sequence). V gave up 2 bases and J gave up 5 bases, with 22 bases separating them. The CDR3 has 17 amino acids. The CDR3 loop is CSARFPLRDKSDQPQHF. Written as DNA, the CDR3 is TGCAGTGCTAGATTCCCTCTCCGGGACAAATCCGATCAGCCCCAGCATTTT.

V is TRBV4-3 and J is TRBJ1-1; D is unclear. The CDR3 totals 15 residues. Germline loops: CDR1 LGHNA, CDR2 YSLEER. Trimming left V 0 bases short and J 7 bases short, with 15 bases between. The CDR3 loop reads CASSQDFSREREAFF. The CDR3 coding sequence is TGCGCCAGCAGCCAAGATTTTTCTAGGGAGCGTGAAGCTTTCTTT.

Here the CDR3 reads CASSGQGSETQYF. CDR3 DNA: TGTGCCAGCAGCGGTCAGGGATCAGAGACCCAGTACTTC. The chain links TRBV7-9 to TRBJ2-5, with a tentative D call TRBD1 (5 bases). The CDR3 is 13 amino acids. The V end lost 5 bases, the J end lost 4 bases, and 11 bases lay between the germline ends. CDR1 is SEHNR, CDR2 FQNEAQ, per germline (reference sequence).

There are many counts of this clonotype. The chain carries TRBV7-2 and TRBJ2-3, with D possibly matching TRBD2 (9 bases). The CDR3 is made up of 14 amino acids. Germline V CDR1 and CDR2: SGHTA, FQGNSA. V lost 8 bases and J lost 8, with 20 bases in between. In nucleotides, the CDR3 is TGTGCCAGCCAGGGGGCTAGCGGGACGGGTACGCAGTATTTT. This codes for CASQGASGTGTQYF.

This clonotype was detected many times. The gene calls are TRBV7-2 and TRBJ2-1; 12 nucleotides align to TRBD1. Germline loops: CDR1 SGHTA, CDR2 FQGNSA. The V segment lost 1 base and the J segment 8 bases; nucleotides outside the gene matches: 6. The CDR3 runs to 16 residues. CDR3 sequence reads: CASSLEGTGGLYEQFF. As DNA, the CDR3 is TGTGCCAGCAGCTTAGAGGGGACAGGGGGCTTATATGAGCAGTTCTTC.

CDR3 sequence reads: CASSSGGSRHYGYTF. CDR3 nucleotide sequence: TGTGCCAGCAGCTCCGGGGGCTCAAGGCACTATGGCTACACCTTC. V usage is TRBV7-3 and J usage is TRBJ1-2, with D possibly being TRBD1 (6 bases). The CDR3 contains 15 residues. V dropped 4 bases and J dropped 3 bases, with 15 bases sitting between them. Germline V lookup: CDR1 SGHTA, CDR2 FQGTGA.

The chain recombines TRBV7-8 with TRBJ1-1; D ambiguous. V was trimmed by 5 bases and J by 0 bases, leaving 10 bases between them. CDR3 length: 14 amino acids. In germline, CDR1 is SGHVS, CDR2 FQNEAQ. For the CDR3, the DNA is TGTGCCAGCAGCGTCACAGAGCTGAACACTGAAGCTTTCTTT. Encoded protein: CASSVTELNTEAFF. Filled out from reference TRBV7-8 and TRBJ1-1, the complete variable domain reads GAGVSQSPRYKVAKRGQDVALRCDPISGHVSLFWYQQALGQGPEFLTYFQNEAQLDKSGLPSDRFFAERPEGSVSTLKIQRTQQEDSAVYLCASSVTELNTEAFFGQGTRLTVV.

The sample holds a few counts of this clonotype. This chain uses TRBV7-2 with TRBJ2-5; D gene ambiguous. This CDR3 contains 16 residues. V lost 7 bases and J lost 4, with 22 bases in between. CDR1 SGHTA and CDR2 FQGNSA come from the germline V gene. The CDR3 DNA follows: TGTGCCAGCACCCCAAGTGGAGTTGGCAGCCCAGAGACCCAGTACTTC. Its protein is CASTPSGVGSPETQYF.

The chain couples TRBV12-3 or TRBV12-4 to TRBJ1-1; D possibly corresponds to TRBD1 (6 bases). V lost 4 bases, J lost 10 bases, and 16 bases lay in between. This CDR3 comprises 13 residues. CDR3 in DNA: TGTGCCAGCAGTTACGATCGGGGGCGCGGAGCTTTCTTT. This sequence encodes CASSYDRGRGAFF.

The J gene is TRBJ2-3, the V gene TRBV10-3, with 9 positions matching TRBD2. J gave up 2 bases and V 6 bases, and 3 bases lay outside the gene matches. Germline V gene data show CDR1 as ENHRY and CDR2 as SYGVKD. This CDR3 is 14 amino acids long. The DNA for the CDR3 is TGTGCCATCAGCCCTAGCGGGAACACAGATACGCAGTATTTT. It is translated as CAISPSGNTDTQYF.

This clonotype was seen a handful of times. The rearrangement links TRBV4-1 to TRBJ2-6; 9 nucleotides line up with TRBD1. This CDR3 contains 20 residues. V was pared by 4 bases and J by 2 bases, with 15 bases of the junction left unmatched. Looked up from germline, CDR1 is MGHRA and CDR2 is YSYEKL. CDR3: CASSLLTPGQGNPGANVLTF. Here the CDR3 DNA reads TGCGCCAGCAGCCTCCTTACGCCGGGACAGGGCAACCCTGGGGCCAACGTCCTGACTTTC.

This sequence joins TRBV7-9 and TRBJ2-5; 7 bases are shared with TRBD1. Germline loops: CDR1 SEHNR, CDR2 FQNEAQ (reference sequence). J gave up 5 bases and V 4 bases, and 10 bases lay outside the gene matches. This CDR3 is 15 amino acids long. CDR3: CASSSDRLIWETQYF. The CDR3 coding sequence is TGTGCCAGCAGCTCGGACAGGCTCATCTGGGAGACCCAGTACTTC.

The rearrangement links TRBV18 to TRBJ1-2, with 12 bases fitting TRBD1. The CDR3 runs 14 residues. From germline, CDR1 is KGHSH and CDR2 LQKENI. V lost 5 bases to trimming and J lost 7 bases; unmatched junction nucleotides: 5. CDR3 DNA sequence: TGTGCCAGCTCAAGCGGGACAGGGGGCCGTGGCTACACCTTC. Amino acid sequence: CASSSGTGGRGYTF.

The gene calls are TRBV3-1 and TRBJ2-7; D remains unclear. The CDR3 has 13 residues. Deletions cut 0 bases from V and 7 bases from J, with 10 bases between. Germline CDR1 LGHDT, CDR2 YNNKEL (reference sequence). This CDR3 is CASSQDGSREQYF. CDR3 nucleotide sequence: TGTGCCAGCAGCCAAGACGGGTCCAGAGAGCAGTACTTC.

This clonotype appeared many times. The rearrangement joins TRBV7-6 to TRBJ2-1; the match to TRBD2 covers 7 bases. CDR3 length: 16 amino acids. V was clipped by 4 bases and J by 6 bases; unmatched bases: 12. Germline CDR1 SGHVS, CDR2 FNYEAQ. The CDR3 nucleotides read TGTGCCAGCAGCTCTCAGCCTAGCGGAATTAGCAATGAGCAGTTCTTC. Its translation is CASSSQPSGISNEQFF.